The 11 T cell receptor beta chains below were found in one sample sequenced in a study of T cell responses to AZD1222 COVID-19 vaccine. The table came from immunoSEQ multiplex PCR; TCRdb's copy has only in-frame clones and leaves some out. The sample yields some 100,000 clones, around 87% seen once. Source: peripheral blood, taken on day 0 of MenACWY control vaccination. These receptors came from an adult in good health.

The chain couples TRBV6-2 or TRBV6-3 to TRBJ1-2; 7 nucleotides match TRBD1. Germline V lookup: CDR1 MNHEY, CDR2 SVGEGT. V lost 6 bases and J lost 8; bases outside the gene matches: 21. This CDR3 spans 17 amino acids. The CDR3 spells CASSPRSLDRPDGGYTF. CDR3 coding DNA: TGTGCCAGCAGCCCCCGGAGCCTGGACAGGCCAGATGGGGGCTACACCTTC.

The rearrangement joins TRBV28 to TRBJ1-2, with D possibly being TRBD1 (5 bases). Germline values: CDR1 MDHEN, CDR2 SYDVKM. CDR3 length equals 12 residues. V lost 6 bases and J lost 3, with 8 bases in between. The CDR3 DNA follows: TGTGCCAGCAGCCTCAGGGACTATGGCTACACCTTC. Its translation is CASSLRDYGYTF.

This clone appeared once. The chain recombines TRBV9 with TRBJ2-3; D unresolved. CDR1 is SGDLS, CDR2 YYNGEE, per germline. V lost 1 base and J lost 2, with 14 bases in between. There are 16 residues in the CDR3. As DNA, the CDR3 is TGTGCCAGCAGCGTAAGATCCTCTGTCCCCACAGATACGCAGTATTTT. Its protein is CASSVRSSVPTDTQYF.

The genes are TRBV5-4 and TRBJ2-3; weak D call: TRBD1 (6 bases). The ends were cut back, 4 bases at V and 8 bases at J, with 20 bases in the middle. Germline CDR1 SGHNT, CDR2 YYREEE (reference sequence). The CDR3 extends over 15 amino acids. CDR3: CASSKDSSARGTQYF. DNA of the CDR3: TGTGCCAGCAGCAAAGACTCGTCGGCCAGGGGTACGCAGTATTTT.

The rearrangement links TRBV5-1 to TRBJ1-2, with unresolved D. V shed 1 base and J shed 2 bases, with 9 bases lying between them. CDR1 is SGHRS, CDR2 YFSETQ, per germline. The CDR3 loop spans 14 amino acids. The CDR3: CASSLRPENYGYTF. The CDR3 DNA follows: TGCGCCAGCAGCTTGAGGCCAGAAAACTATGGCTACACCTTC. Looking up the rest from reference TRBV5-1 and TRBJ1-2 gives the full variable domain: KAGVTQTPRYLIKTRGQQVTLSCSPISGHRSVSWYQQTPGQGLQFLFEYFSETQRNKGNFPGRFSGRQFSNSRSEMNVSTLELGDSALYLCASSLRPENYGYTFGSGTRLTVV.

The rearrangement links TRBV19 to TRBJ1-1, with 7 bases fitting TRBD1. The CDR3 sequence is 14 residues long. Germline V gene data show CDR1 as LNHDA and CDR2 as SQIVND (reference sequence). V shed 4 bases and J 8 bases; nucleotides not matched to a gene: 10. The CDR3 spells CASSSRGYTSEAFF. CDR3 coding DNA: TGTGCCAGTAGTAGCAGGGGGTATACATCCGAAGCTTTCTTT.

The chain uses TRBV28 and TRBJ1-4; TRBD1 might be the D (5 bases). V gave up 3 bases and J gave up 4 bases, with 12 bases separating them. Per germline, CDR1 MDHEN and CDR2 SYDVKM. The CDR3 is 15 residues long. The CDR3 DNA sequence: TGTGCCAGCAGTTTTATCCTGGGGGTTAATGAAAAACTGTTTTTT. It specifies CASSFILGVNEKLFF.

The CDR3 DNA reads TGTGCCAGCAGTTGGGACAGGCGCTATGGCTACACCTTC. Residues: CASSWDRRYGYTF. The chain couples TRBV27 to TRBJ1-2, with 8 bases that match TRBD1. V was clipped by 4 bases and J by 4 bases; unmatched bases: 2. The CDR3 totals 13 residues. Germline-derived CDR1 and CDR2 are MNHEY and SMNVEV (reference sequence).

This chain connects TRBV6-1 to TRBJ2-2; D not resolved. V dropped 1 base and J dropped 7 bases, with 10 bases sitting between them. Germline-derived CDR1 and CDR2 are MNHNS and SASEGT. The CDR3 contains 14 residues. The CDR3 reads CASSEGPGFGELFF. Written as DNA, the CDR3 is TGTGCCAGCAGTGAAGGTCCGGGTTTCGGGGAGCTGTTTTTT.

The J gene is TRBJ2-3, the V gene TRBV7-2; D is perhaps TRBD2 (7 bases). V was trimmed by 8 bases and J by 5 bases, leaving 20 bases between them. The CDR3 sequence is 15 residues long. Per the germline V gene, CDR1 is SGHTA and CDR2 is FQGNSA. For the CDR3, the DNA is TGTGCCAGCCGCAAAATGGCGGGGGCGGGAGATACGCAGTATTTT. Protein product: CASRKMAGAGDTQYF.

This chain uses TRBV30 with TRBJ1-1; D not certain. CDR1 and CDR2 from the germline V gene are GTSNPN and SVGIG (reference sequence). V lost 5 bases and J 0 bases, leaving 4 bases between the germline ends. CDR3 size: 11 residues. CDR3 bases: TGTGCCTGGGGAATGAACACTGAAGCTTTCTTT. Translated: CAWGMNTEAFF. Using reference TRBV30 and TRBJ1-1 for the parts outside the CDR3, the full variable domain is SQTIHQWPATLVQPVGSPLSLECTVEGTSNPNLYWYRQAAGRGLQLLFYSVGIGQISSEVPQNLSASRPQDRQFILSSKKLLLSDSGFYLCAWGMNTEAFFGQGTRLTVV.